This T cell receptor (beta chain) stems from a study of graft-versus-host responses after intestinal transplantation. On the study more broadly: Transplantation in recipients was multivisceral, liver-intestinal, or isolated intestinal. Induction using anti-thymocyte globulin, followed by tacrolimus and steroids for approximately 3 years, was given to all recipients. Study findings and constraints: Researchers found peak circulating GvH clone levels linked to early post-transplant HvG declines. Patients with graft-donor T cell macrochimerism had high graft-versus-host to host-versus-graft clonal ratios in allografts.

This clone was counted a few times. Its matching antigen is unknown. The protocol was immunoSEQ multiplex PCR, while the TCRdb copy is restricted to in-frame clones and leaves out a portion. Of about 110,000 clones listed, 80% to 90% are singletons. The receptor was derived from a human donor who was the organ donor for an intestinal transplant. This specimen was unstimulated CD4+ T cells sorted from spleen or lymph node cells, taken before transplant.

In nucleotides, the CDR3 is TGTGCCAGCAGCTTAGGACTAGCGGGAGGGAACCACGAGCAGTACTTC. Translated: CASSLGLAGGNHEQYF. The chain uses TRBV5-4 and TRBJ2-7; 15 bases are shared with TRBD2. The CDR3 covers 16 residues. With 2 bases clipped from V and 5 bases from J, the junction kept 5 bases outside the gene matches. Germline V lookup: CDR1 SGHNT, CDR2 YYREEE (reference sequence).